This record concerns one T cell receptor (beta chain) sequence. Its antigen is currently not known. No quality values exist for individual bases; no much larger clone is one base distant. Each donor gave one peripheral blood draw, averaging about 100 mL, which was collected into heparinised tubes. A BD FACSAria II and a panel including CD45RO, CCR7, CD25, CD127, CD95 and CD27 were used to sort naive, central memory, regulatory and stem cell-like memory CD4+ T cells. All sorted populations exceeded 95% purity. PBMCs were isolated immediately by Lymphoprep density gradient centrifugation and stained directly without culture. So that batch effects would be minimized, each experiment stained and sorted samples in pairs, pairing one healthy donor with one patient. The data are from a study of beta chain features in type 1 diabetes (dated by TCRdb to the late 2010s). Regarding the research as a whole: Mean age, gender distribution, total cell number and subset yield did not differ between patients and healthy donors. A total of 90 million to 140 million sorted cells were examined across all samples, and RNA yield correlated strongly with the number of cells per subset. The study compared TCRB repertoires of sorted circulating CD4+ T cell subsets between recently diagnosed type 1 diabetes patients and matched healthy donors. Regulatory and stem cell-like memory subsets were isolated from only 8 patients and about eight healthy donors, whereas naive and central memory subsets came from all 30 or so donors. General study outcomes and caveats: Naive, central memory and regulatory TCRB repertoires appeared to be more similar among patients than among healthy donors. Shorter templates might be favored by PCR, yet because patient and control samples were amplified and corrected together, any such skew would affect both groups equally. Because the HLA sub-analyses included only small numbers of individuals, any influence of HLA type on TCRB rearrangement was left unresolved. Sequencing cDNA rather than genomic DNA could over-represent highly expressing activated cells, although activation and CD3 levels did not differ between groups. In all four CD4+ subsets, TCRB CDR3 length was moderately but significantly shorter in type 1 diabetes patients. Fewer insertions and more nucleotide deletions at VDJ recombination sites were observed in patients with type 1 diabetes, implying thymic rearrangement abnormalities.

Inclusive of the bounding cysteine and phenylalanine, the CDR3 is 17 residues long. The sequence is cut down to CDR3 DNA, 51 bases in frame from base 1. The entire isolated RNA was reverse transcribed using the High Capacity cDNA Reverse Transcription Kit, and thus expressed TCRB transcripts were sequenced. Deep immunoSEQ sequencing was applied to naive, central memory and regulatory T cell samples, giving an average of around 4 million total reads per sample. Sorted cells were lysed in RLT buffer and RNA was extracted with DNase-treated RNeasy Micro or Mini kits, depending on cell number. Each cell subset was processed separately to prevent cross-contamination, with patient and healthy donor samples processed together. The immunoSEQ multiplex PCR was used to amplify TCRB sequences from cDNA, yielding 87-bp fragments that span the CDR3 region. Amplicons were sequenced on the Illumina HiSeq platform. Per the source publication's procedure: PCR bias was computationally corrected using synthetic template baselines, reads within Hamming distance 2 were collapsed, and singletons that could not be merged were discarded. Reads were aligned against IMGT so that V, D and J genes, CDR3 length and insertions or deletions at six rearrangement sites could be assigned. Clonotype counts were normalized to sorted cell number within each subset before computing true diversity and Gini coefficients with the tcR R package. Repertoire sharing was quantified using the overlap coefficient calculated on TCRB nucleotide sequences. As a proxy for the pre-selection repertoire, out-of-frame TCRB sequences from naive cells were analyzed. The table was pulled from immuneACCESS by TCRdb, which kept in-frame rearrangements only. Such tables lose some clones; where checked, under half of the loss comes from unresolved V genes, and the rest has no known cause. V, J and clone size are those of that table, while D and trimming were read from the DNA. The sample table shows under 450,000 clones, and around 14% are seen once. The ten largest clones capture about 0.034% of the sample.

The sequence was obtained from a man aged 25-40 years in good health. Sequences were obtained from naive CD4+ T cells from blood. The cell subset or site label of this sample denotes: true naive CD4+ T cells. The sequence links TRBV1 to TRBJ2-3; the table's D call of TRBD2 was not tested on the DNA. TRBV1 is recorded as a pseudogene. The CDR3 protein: CTSTHSHFHGGPDTQYF. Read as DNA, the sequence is TGCACCAGCACTCACTCACATTTCCATGGAGGCCCAGATACGCAGTATTTT.